A single sample gave rise to the 29 T cell receptor beta chains below, sequenced in a study of T cells in Graves' hyperthyroidism and ophthalmopathy. RNA transcripts yielded amplified TCR beta CDR3 regions. A first-round RT-PCR of the TCR CDR3 used the HTBI primer set. TCRdb re-derived calls from the multiplex PCR reads in MiXCR, one entry per CDR3 protein. The sample has fewer than 500,000 distinct CDR3 sequences, approximately 15% seen once. Sequencing was performed on blood. Receptors were obtained from a young man with Graves' hyperthyroidism that later progressed to Graves' ophthalmopathy.

Worth noting for this clonotype: A much larger clone lies one base from this, so it may be a read error. The chain combines TRBV30 with TRBJ1-1; tentatively, D is TRBD1 (5 bases). CDR1 is GTSNPN and CDR2 is SVGIG in the germline V gene (reference sequence). V was cut by 4 bases and J by 1 base, with 10 bases left in between. The CDR3 contains 13 residues. The CDR3 sequence is CAWMEQANTEAFF. Here the CDR3 DNA reads TGTGCCTGGATGGAACAGGCGAACACTGAAGCTTTCTTT.

This clonotype was seen repeatedly, ten times or more. J is TRBJ1-4 and V is TRBV29-1; D may be TRBD1 (5 bases). The CDR3 spans 12 residues. The V end lost 3 bases, the J end lost 7 bases, and 9 bases lay between the germline ends. Germline V gene lookup returns CDR1 SQVTM and CDR2 ANQGSEA. In DNA, the CDR3 is TGCAGCGTTGATAAGGGGAGTGAAAAACTGTTTTTT. This encodes CSVDKGSEKLFF.

This clonotype was detected only a few times. The rearrangement uses TRBV5-4 and TRBJ2-7; maybe TRBD1 (5 bases). The CDR3 is made up of 15 amino acids. With 4 bases removed from V and 2 bases from J, the gap between germline ends came to 16 bases. Germline values: CDR1 SGHNT, CDR2 YYREEE (reference sequence). CDR3 amino acids: CASSMEAGKPYEQYF. The DNA for the CDR3 is TGTGCCAGCAGCATGGAAGCAGGGAAGCCCTACGAGCAGTACTTC.

The chain couples TRBV6-5 to TRBJ2-7; 10 bases are shared with TRBD2. CDR1 MNHEY and CDR2 SVGAGI come from the germline V gene. CDR3 length: 16 amino acids. After removal of 4 bases from V and 1 base from J, the junction contained 7 bases not matched to a gene. CDR3 bases: TGTGCCAGCAGTTCCGTAGCGGGGGGACTTTCCTACGAGCAGTACTTC. This sequence encodes CASSSVAGGLSYEQYF.

This clonotype was detected ten times or more. For the CDR3, the DNA is TGTGCCAGCAGCCAACCGGACATGGCTGGAACTGAAGCTTTCTTT. Its translation: CASSQPDMAGTEAFF. The chain couples TRBV14 to TRBJ1-1, with D perhaps matching TRBD1 (5 bases). Germline values: CDR1 SGHDN, CDR2 FVKESK. Trimming removed 2 bases from V and 5 bases from J, with 15 bases in between. CDR3 length equals 15 residues.

This clonotype came up many times. J is TRBJ2-1 and V is TRBV7-6; D perhaps matches TRBD1 (5 bases). The V gene's germline CDR1 is SGHVS and CDR2 FNYEAQ. CDR3 length equals 13 residues. Trimming took off 5 bases at V and 4 bases at J, with 9 bases between the two ends. This CDR3 is CASSLGHYNEQFF. CDR3 coding DNA: TGTGCCAGCAGCCTCGGACATTACAATGAGCAGTTCTTC.

This clonotype was found many times. The CDR3 region has the DNA TGTGCCAGCAACCCAGGGACAGGGGGCCATAATCAGCCCCAGCATTTT. Protein: CASNPGTGGHNQPQHF. J is TRBJ1-5 and V is TRBV6-1; 12 nucleotides line up with TRBD1. Per the germline V gene, CDR1 is MNHNS and CDR2 is SASEGT. The CDR3 is made up of 16 amino acids. With V trimmed by 7 bases and J by 4 bases, 8 bases remained unmatched.

V and J are TRBV19 and TRBJ2-5; the D gene is possibly TRBD1 (6 bases). Germline lookup yields CDR1 LNHDA and CDR2 SQIVND (reference sequence). CDR3 length: 13 amino acids. Trimming shortened V by 6 bases and J by 2 bases, and 10 bases separated the two germline ends. The chain's CDR3 is CASRPGQQETQYF. For the CDR3, the DNA is TGTGCCAGTAGGCCGGGACAACAAGAGACCCAGTACTTC.

V gene TRBV19 combines with J gene TRBJ2-1, with D unresolved. The germline V and J ends were trimmed by 5 bases and 11 bases, with 4 bases remaining between them. The CDR3 loop spans 9 amino acids. The germline V gene has CDR1 LNHDA and CDR2 SQIVND (reference sequence). The CDR3 coding sequence is TGTGCCAGTAGTCGTAAGCAGTTCTTC. This translates into CASSRKQFF.

The DNA of the CDR3 is TGTGCCAGCAGTCGAGCGGAGTTTGAAGCTTTCTTT. It encodes CASSRAEFEAFF. The chain combines TRBV6-1 with TRBJ1-1; D is unresolved. The CDR3 is 12 amino acids. Germline CDR1 is MNHNS and CDR2 is SASEGT. V lost 5 bases, J lost 7 bases, and 11 bases lay in between.

The chain is built from TRBV18 and TRBJ2-7, with a weak D call TRBD1 (6 bases). Germline V gives CDR1 KGHSH, CDR2 LQKENI. Trimming cost V 4 bases and J 2 bases, with 24 bases left between them. The CDR3 contains 18 residues. The CDR3 nucleotides read TGTGCCAGCTCACTTCGACTTCAGGGGAGATCCGCCCCCTACGAGCAGTACTTC. Its protein product is CASSLRLQGRSAPYEQYF.

This clonotype was seen at least ten times. V gene TRBV5-1 combines with J gene TRBJ1-1; TRBD1 aligns across 10 bases. Germline V gene lookup returns CDR1 SGHRS and CDR2 YFSETQ. Unmatched junction bases numbered 13, after V lost 4 bases and J lost 10 bases. The CDR3 runs to 15 residues. CDR3 coding DNA: TGCGCCAGCAGCCTTTCCTCCGGGACAGGGGCCGGAGCTTTCTTT. This translates into CASSLSSGTGAGAFF.

This clonotype appeared many times. This chain uses TRBV20-1 with TRBJ1-2, with 7 bases aligning to TRBD1. The CDR3 covers 16 residues. The germline CDR1 and CDR2 sequences are DFQATT and SNEGSKA (reference sequence). V shed 0 bases and J 3 bases; nucleotides not matched to a gene: 10. The CDR3 DNA follows: TGCAGTGCTAGAGAGGTTCCGGGCCAGGGGGACTATGGCTACACCTTC. This sequence encodes CSAREVPGQGDYGYTF.

J is TRBJ1-5 and V is TRBV20-1, with 7 bases aligning to TRBD1. Germline lookup yields CDR1 DFQATT and CDR2 SNEGSKA (reference sequence). CDR3 length equals 16 residues. V lost 4 bases, J lost 3 bases, and 12 bases stayed unmatched. The CDR3 nucleotides read TGCAGTGCTACAAGGGTGACAGGGACGGACAATCAGCCCCAGCATTTT. As protein: CSATRVTGTDNQPQHF.

This clonotype was recorded at least ten times. V is TRBV30 and J is TRBJ2-7, with 10 nucleotides matching TRBD1. After removal of 2 bases from V and 3 bases from J, the junction contained 4 bases not matched to a gene. The CDR3 spans 14 residues. CDR1 GTSNPN and CDR2 SVGIG come from the germline V gene (reference sequence). The CDR3 sequence: CAWSQGTGDYEQYF. The DNA for the CDR3 is TGTGCCTGGAGTCAAGGGACAGGGGACTACGAGCAGTACTTC.

This clonotype was seen more than once but under ten times. The genes are TRBV7-9 and TRBJ2-1; 10 nucleotides agree with TRBD1. CDR3 length: 19 residues. V was clipped by 5 bases and J by 1 base; unmatched bases: 14. Germline lookup yields CDR1 SEHNR and CDR2 FQNEAQ (reference sequence). CDR3 protein: CASSLLTGGYSGSYNEQFF. CDR3 sequence (DNA): TGTGCCAGCAGCCTACTGACAGGGGGCTATTCTGGGTCCTACAATGAGCAGTTCTTC.

The table lists this clonotype with many counts. The chain uses TRBV11-2 and TRBJ2-3; D not resolved. CDR1 and CDR2 from the germline V gene are SGHAT and FQNNGV. There are 15 residues in the CDR3. V gave up 2 bases and J gave up 3 bases, with 12 bases separating them. The CDR3: CASSLRWGGTDTQYF. The CDR3 DNA follows: TGTGCCAGCAGCTTAAGGTGGGGTGGGACAGATACGCAGTATTTT.

The sample holds many counts of this clonotype. The chain is built from TRBV11-3 and TRBJ1-2; possibly TRBD1 for D (6 bases). V lost 5 bases to trimming and J lost 2 bases, with 12 bases between them. CDR3 length: 14 amino acids. Germline assignment: CDR1 SGHNT and CDR2 YENEEA. The CDR3: CASSPGHANYGYTF. The CDR3 region has the DNA TGTGCCAGCAGCCCGGGACACGCGAACTATGGCTACACCTTC.

This clonotype was picked up a small number of times. The V call is TRBV19, the J call TRBJ1-1; a weak D match, TRBD1 (6 bases). The V and J ends lost 4 bases and 4 bases respectively, with 10 bases between them. The CDR3 extends over 13 amino acids. CDR1 is LNHDA, CDR2 SQIVND, per germline (reference sequence). This CDR3 is CASSTTGFTEAFF. DNA for the CDR3: TGTGCCAGTAGTACCACAGGGTTCACTGAAGCTTTCTTT.

The sample holds many counts of this clonotype. The chain links TRBV7-8 to TRBJ2-1; the D is unclear. Deletions cut 1 base from V and 3 bases from J, with 16 bases between. The CDR3 has 17 amino acids. Germline CDR1 and CDR2: SGHVS and FQNEAQ. CDR3 DNA: TGTGCCAGCAGCTTAGTAGATGGGAAAAGGGTCTACAATGAGCAGTTCTTC. It codes for CASSLVDGKRVYNEQFF.

In this sample, this clonotype turned up a few times. The chain recombines TRBV11-2 with TRBJ1-4; D is possibly TRBD1 (5 bases). Trimming took off 0 bases at V and 2 bases at J, with 10 bases between the two ends. The length of the CDR3 is 16 residues. Looked up from germline, CDR1 is SGHAT and CDR2 is FQNNGV. Here the CDR3 DNA reads TGTGCCAGCAGCTTAGAGTTCCAGGGTACTAATGAAAAACTGTTTTTT. Encoded protein: CASSLEFQGTNEKLFF.

This clonotype showed up many times. This sequence joins TRBV2 and TRBJ1-1, with D uncertain. V lost 3 bases, J lost 1 base, and 9 bases lay in between. Germline V lookup: CDR1 SNHLY, CDR2 FYNNEI. The CDR3 covers 14 residues. CDR3 in amino acids: CASSDPAGNTEAFF. In nucleotides, the CDR3 is TGTGCCAGCAGTGACCCCGCTGGGAACACTGAAGCTTTCTTT.

This chain connects TRBV11-2 to TRBJ2-2; TRBD1 agrees at 12 bases. The CDR3 spans 14 residues. J lost 8 bases, V lost 6 bases, and 4 bases had no gene match. Germline loops: CDR1 SGHAT, CDR2 FQNNGV. The CDR3 spells CASSRDRGRGELFF. The DNA for the CDR3 is TGTGCCAGCAGTCGGGACAGGGGGCGTGGGGAGCTGTTTTTT. Full variable domain (outside the CDR3, taken from reference TRBV11-2 and TRBJ2-2): EAGVAQSPRYKIIEKRQSVAFWCNPISGHATLYWYQQILGQGPKLLIQFQNNGVVDDSQLPKDRFSAERLKGVDSTLKIQPAKLEDSAVYLCASSRDRGRGELFFGEGSRLTVL.

The V call is TRBV20-1, the J call TRBJ2-1; the match to TRBD1 covers 7 bases. V lost 2 bases, J lost 7 bases, and 5 bases stayed unmatched. Germline loops: CDR1 DFQATT, CDR2 SNEGSKA (reference sequence). The CDR3 is made up of 13 amino acids. The CDR3 DNA follows: TGCAGTGCTAGATCGACAGGGAAAAATGAGCAGTTCTTC. Translating it yields CSARSTGKNEQFF.

This clonotype was seen ten or more times. V and J are TRBV7-9 and TRBJ2-7; no firm D call. This CDR3 contains 15 residues. Germline loops: CDR1 SEHNR, CDR2 FQNEAQ (reference sequence). V was trimmed by 1 base and J by 0 bases, leaving 10 bases between them. The CDR3 sequence is CASSLGNGVSYEQYF. As DNA, the CDR3 is TGTGCCAGCAGCTTAGGAAATGGGGTCTCCTACGAGCAGTACTTC.

The V gene is TRBV13, the J gene TRBJ2-3; a weak D match, TRBD2 (7 bases). Looked up from germline, CDR1 is PRHDT and CDR2 is FYEKMQ (reference sequence). Trimming took off 2 bases at V and 10 bases at J, with 19 bases between the two ends. The CDR3 covers 15 residues. Here the CDR3 DNA reads TGTGCCAGCAGCTTACGGCGGGGGCGTCCCCAGGCGCAGTATTTT. Amino acid sequence: CASSLRRGRPQAQYF.

CDR3 in DNA: TGCGCCAGCAGCTTGAGCGGGGGGTTTCTTGAGCAGTTCTTC. It specifies CASSLSGGFLEQFF. The chain couples TRBV5-1 to TRBJ2-1, with 9 nucleotides matching TRBD2. Germline lookup yields CDR1 SGHRS and CDR2 YFSETQ. Trimming at V came to 1 base and at J to 9 bases, leaving 5 bases not matched to a gene. The CDR3 totals 14 residues. Based on the CDR3 plus reference TRBV5-1 and TRBJ2-1, the full variable domain is KAGVTQTPRYLIKTRGQQVTLSCSPISGHRSVSWYQQTPGQGLQFLFEYFSETQRNKGNFPGRFSGRQFSNSRSEMNVSTLELGDSALYLCASSLSGGFLEQFFGPGTRLTVL.

The chain joins TRBV20-1 to TRBJ1-1; D is possibly TRBD1 (5 bases). V lost 3 bases and J lost 7, with 18 bases in between. This CDR3 comprises 14 residues. The germline V gene has CDR1 DFQATT and CDR2 SNEGSKA (reference sequence). CDR3 in DNA: TGCAGTGCTAGGTGGTCGGGGCAGGGCGGTGAAGCTTTCTTT. Translating gives CSARWSGQGGEAFF.

This clonotype has a handful of counts. CDR3 residues: CASSLELARGTQYF. The CDR3 nucleotides read TGTGCCAGCAGCTTGGAACTGGCTCGCGGTACGCAGTATTTT. The gene calls are TRBV5-8 and TRBJ2-3, with no clear D. V was pared by 0 bases and J by 8 bases, with 13 bases between. CDR3 length: 14 residues. From germline, CDR1 is SGHTS and CDR2 YDEGEE.